Listed here is a single T cell receptor (beta chain). The data were taken from a study of OX40 agonist ivuxolimab in advanced cancers. The CDR3 has 15 residues. The germline V and J ends were trimmed by 3 bases and 6 bases, with 14 bases remaining between them. The germline CDR1 and CDR2 sequences are SGHTA and FQGTGA. The repertoire was sequenced with immunoSEQ multiplex PCR; TCRdb's copy has only in-frame clones and lacks some. There are fewer than 65,000 clones in the sample; around nine tenths occur only once, and roughly 1.3% lies in the top ten. The V call is TRBV7-3, the J call TRBJ2-2; tentative D call: TRBD1 (5 bases). The clonotype originates from an adult with an advanced solid tumor such as melanoma, head and neck, liver or kidney cancer. The specimen comprised CD4+ or CD8+ T cells sorted from blood, sampled in a trial of the OX40 agonist ivuxolimab. The CDR3 loop is CASSFGQGPPGELFF. CDR3 nucleotides: TGTGCCAGCAGCTTTGGTCAGGGTCCGCCCGGGGAGCTGTTTTTT.